This T cell receptor (beta chain) was captured by sequencing in a study of identical twins. General study results and limits: Models predicted too little out-of-frame TCR alpha sharing in monozygotic twins. Sharing of beta out-of-frame sequences by twins showed a weaker excess.

The CDR3 totals 14 residues. Germline CDR1 DFQATT, CDR2 SNEGSKA (reference sequence). V was clipped by 6 bases and J by 0 bases; unmatched bases: 2. Template switching added a universal primer binding site, and final cDNA carried unique molecular identifiers. From the 5' RACE reads, TCRdb called clonotypes with MiXCR, one entry per CDR3 protein. Of 1.5 million to 2 million distinct CDR3 sequences listed, 32% are singletons. Each donor was a healthy Caucasian. The sample holds a few counts of this clonotype. Its specificity is not known. V and J are TRBV20-1 and TRBJ2-4; 10 nucleotides line up with TRBD2. What was sequenced was cord blood. The clonotype comes from a newborn girl in good health. The CDR3 loop is CSAQRGGAKNIQYF. In DNA form, the CDR3 reads TGCAGTGCCCAGCGGGGGGGAGCCAAAAACATTCAGTACTTC.